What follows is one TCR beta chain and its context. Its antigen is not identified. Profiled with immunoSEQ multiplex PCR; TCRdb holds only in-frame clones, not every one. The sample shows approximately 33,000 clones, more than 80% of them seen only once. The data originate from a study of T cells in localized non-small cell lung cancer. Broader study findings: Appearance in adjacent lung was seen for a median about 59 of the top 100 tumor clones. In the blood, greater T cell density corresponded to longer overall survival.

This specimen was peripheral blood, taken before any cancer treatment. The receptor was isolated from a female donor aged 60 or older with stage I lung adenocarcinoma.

CDR3 sequence: CASSPRPVDGYTF. Written as DNA, the CDR3 is TGTGCCAGCTCACCCCGTCCTGTCGACGGCTACACCTTC. This sequence joins TRBV18 and TRBJ1-2; D is uncertain. The V end lost 3 bases, the J end lost 8 bases, and 13 bases lay between the germline ends. Germline assignment: CDR1 KGHSH and CDR2 LQKENI. This CDR3 is 13 amino acids long.